Listed below are T cell receptor beta chains from one sample, sequenced in a study of cytomegalovirus exposure and HLA in healthy donors. Profiling relied on immunoSEQ multiplex PCR, and the TCRdb table lists in-frame clones only, not all of them. The data contain around 94,000 clones, approximately 94% of them singletons. The sequenced sample consisted of PBMCs. These receptors were obtained from a woman aged 18-29 years in good health and CMV-seronegative. The CDR3 runs from the conserved cysteine through the conserved F or W. A D gene is named only where the DNA matches it firmly. Clone sizes are given selectively: once, few, many, or a class where the clone is expanded.

D gene: -
V gene: TRBV6-1
J gene: TRBJ1-3
clone size: few
CDR3 DNA: TGTGCCAGCAGTGAAGGCCAGGGGAACGGCGGAAACACCATATATTTT
CDR3 protein: CASSEGQGNGGNTIYF

D gene: TRBD2
V gene: TRBV30
J gene: TRBJ2-1
clone size: -
CDR3 DNA: TGTGCCTGGAGTGCAGCGGGAGCGTATGATGAGCAGTTCTTC
CDR3 protein: CAWSAAGAYDEQFF

D gene: -
V gene: TRBV5-1
J gene: TRBJ1-1
clone size: once
CDR3 DNA: TGCGCCAGCAGCCCCGGGGGTACTGAAGCTTTCTTT
CDR3 protein: CASSPGGTEAFF

D gene: -
V gene: TRBV6-4
J gene: TRBJ2-2
clone size: -
CDR3 DNA: TGTGCCAGCAGTGTAAGCGGGACCGGGGAGCTGTTTTTT
CDR3 protein: CASSVSGTGELFF

D gene: -
V gene: TRBV18
J gene: TRBJ1-1
clone size: -
CDR3 DNA: TGTGCCAGCTCACCACGGAGGGAAAGTGAAGCTTTCTTT
CDR3 protein: CASSPRRESEAFF

D gene: -
V gene: TRBV5-6
J gene: TRBJ2-7
clone size: -
CDR3 DNA: TGTGCCAGCAGCTTGCTGGCGGTCGGGGGAGGTATGGACGAGCAGTACTTC
CDR3 protein: CASSLLAVGGGMDEQYF

D gene: TRBD1
V gene: TRBV27
J gene: TRBJ1-2
clone size: -
CDR3 DNA: TGTGCCAGCATGCGGACAGGGAGAGATGGCTACACCTTC
CDR3 protein: CASMRTGRDGYTF

D gene: TRBD1
V gene: TRBV27
J gene: TRBJ1-1
clone size: -
CDR3 DNA: TGTGCCAGCAGGCCGGGACAGGGTTTTACCACTGAAGCTTTCTTT
CDR3 protein: CASRPGQGFTTEAFF

D gene: TRBD2
V gene: TRBV4-1
J gene: TRBJ2-5
clone size: -
CDR3 DNA: TGCGCCAGCAGCCAACATATAGCGGGAGGAGAGACCCAGTACTTC
CDR3 protein: CASSQHIAGGETQYF

D gene: TRBD2
V gene: TRBV2
J gene: TRBJ2-5
clone size: -
CDR3 DNA: TGTGCCAGCAGTGAACTCGGCGGGGAGGGTAGGGAGACCCAGTACTTC
CDR3 protein: CASSELGGEGRETQYF

D gene: TRBD1
V gene: TRBV4-3
J gene: TRBJ1-2
clone size: -
CDR3 DNA: TGCGCCAGCAGCCCAGATCCCGACAGGGGGCTGATCTATGGCTACACCTTC
CDR3 protein: CASSPDPDRGLIYGYTF

D gene: -
V gene: TRBV7-3
J gene: TRBJ1-3
clone size: -
CDR3 DNA: TGTGCCAGCAGCAGCCGACAGGGAAACACCATATATTTT
CDR3 protein: CASSSRQGNTIYF

D gene: -
V gene: TRBV5-1
J gene: TRBJ2-1
clone size: -
CDR3 DNA: TGCGCCAGCAGCCCAGAGGCGGCTAGCTCCCTGAGCTCCTACAATGAGCAGTTCTTC
CDR3 protein: CASSPEAASSLSSYNEQFF

D gene: TRBD2
V gene: TRBV7-2
J gene: TRBJ2-5
clone size: -
CDR3 DNA: TGTGCCAGCAGCTTAGTTCGGACTAGCGGGGGGGCCTGGGAGACCCAGTACTTC
CDR3 protein: CASSLVRTSGGAWETQYF